The 26 T cell receptor beta chains listed next were all sequenced from one sample in a study of OX40 agonist ivuxolimab in advanced cancers. Data came from immunoSEQ multiplex PCR; TCRdb stores just in-frame clones and leaves some out. This table has over 70,000 clones, just under 80% appearing once. Material: CD4+ or CD8+ T cells sorted from blood, obtained in a trial of the OX40 agonist ivuxolimab. The receptor set was obtained from an adult with an advanced solid tumor such as melanoma, head and neck, liver or kidney cancer.

This rearrangement joins TRBV29-1 to TRBJ2-5, with D uncertain. Germline V CDR1 and CDR2: SQVTM, ANQGSEA. The CDR3 has 13 residues. V was trimmed by 4 bases and J by 5 bases, leaving 14 bases between them. The CDR3 is CSVVPYQRETQYF. DNA of the CDR3: TGCAGCGTTGTCCCCTACCAGAGGGAGACCCAGTACTTC.

This clone was found once. The chain is built from TRBV6-1 and TRBJ1-4; D unclear. Trimming pared 3 bases from V and 4 bases from J, leaving 6 bases between. From germline, CDR1 is MNHNS and CDR2 SASEGT. This CDR3 comprises 13 residues. CDR3 nucleotide sequence: TGTGCCAGCAGTGAGGTTCTTAATGAAAAACTGTTTTTT. Protein: CASSEVLNEKLFF.

The CDR3 loop reads CASSSRTFTGELFF. The CDR3 bases are TGTGCCAGCAGCTCCCGGACCTTTACCGGGGAGCTGTTTTTT. The chain couples TRBV11-3 to TRBJ2-2; D not resolved. Germline V CDR1 and CDR2: SGHNT, YENEEA. The CDR3 totals 14 residues. Trimming removed 4 bases at V and 5 bases at J, with 11 bases between.

The CDR3 sequence: CASSPNPKNTEAFF. In nucleotides, the CDR3 is TGCGCCAGCAGCCCGAATCCTAAGAACACTGAAGCTTTCTTT. The chain recombines TRBV5-1 with TRBJ1-1; no reliable D call. The V end was cut by 4 bases, the J end by 1 base, with 11 bases between. Germline V gene lookup returns CDR1 SGHRS and CDR2 YFSETQ. This CDR3 has 14 residues. The full variable domain, its missing parts supplied by reference TRBV5-1 and TRBJ1-1, is KAGVTQTPRYLIKTRGQQVTLSCSPISGHRSVSWYQQTPGQGLQFLFEYFSETQRNKGNFPGRFSGRQFSNSRSEMNVSTLELGDSALYLCASSPNPKNTEAFFGQGTRLTVV.

The chain is built from TRBV2 and TRBJ1-1; unclear D gene. Between the trimmed V and J ends, which lost 1 base and 3 bases, there was a span of 6 bases. The CDR3 length is 13 residues. Looked up from germline, CDR1 is SNHLY and CDR2 is FYNNEI. CDR3 bases: TGTGCCAGCAGTGAAGGACCATACACTGAAGCTTTCTTT. Its protein product is CASSEGPYTEAFF.

The rearrangement links TRBV28 to TRBJ2-3, with 7 bases lining up with TRBD2. Germline CDR1 MDHEN, CDR2 SYDVKM. V gave up 5 bases and J gave up 8 bases; unmatched junction bases: 10. The CDR3 covers 14 residues. CDR3 sequence: CASSIQRGGSTQYF. The CDR3 DNA is TGTGCCAGCAGTATCCAGCGGGGAGGGAGTACGCAGTATTTT.

The chain combines TRBV6-5 with TRBJ2-2; D ambiguous. The CDR3 runs to 15 residues. V was trimmed by 3 bases and J by 5 bases, leaving 13 bases between them. Germline-derived CDR1 and CDR2 are MNHEY and SVGAGI. CDR3 residues: CASSYFQITTGELFF. The CDR3, as DNA: TGTGCCAGCAGTTATTTTCAGATAACAACCGGGGAGCTGTTTTTT.

The gene calls are TRBV19 and TRBJ1-5, with 11 bases fitting TRBD1. Germline CDR1 LNHDA, CDR2 SQIVND (reference sequence). The CDR3 consists of 16 residues. J gave up 7 bases and V 1 base, and 6 bases lay outside the gene matches. CDR3 bases: TGTGCCAGTAGTATAGTAGGGACAGGGGGTTTCCAGCCCCAGCATTTT. It yields the protein CASSIVGTGGFQPQHF. Looking up the rest from reference TRBV19 and TRBJ1-5 gives the full variable domain: DGGITQSPKYLFRKEGQNVTLSCEQNLNHDAMYWYRQDPGQGLRLIYYSQIVNDFQKGDIAEGYSVSREKKESFPLTVTSAQKNPTAFYLCASSIVGTGGFQPQHFGDGTRLSIL.

The V and J genes are TRBV27 and TRBJ1-5, with D unclear. Trimming cost V 5 bases and J 1 base, with 12 bases left between them. The CDR3 consists of 15 residues. Per the germline V gene, CDR1 is MNHEY and CDR2 is SMNVEV (reference sequence). The CDR3 sequence is CASSPNSRSNQPQHF. The CDR3 DNA follows: TGTGCCAGCAGTCCGAATTCCAGAAGCAATCAGCCCCAGCATTTT.

The chain has TRBV28 and TRBJ1-5; D unresolved. Germline V gene data show CDR1 as MDHEN and CDR2 as SYDVKM. The length of the CDR3 is 12 residues. V dropped 3 bases and J dropped 2 bases, with 2 bases sitting between them. The CDR3 DNA reads TGTGCCAGCAGTTTCGGCAATCAGCCCCAGCATTTT. It codes for CASSFGNQPQHF.

This chain connects TRBV30 to TRBJ2-7; D tentatively reads TRBD1 or TRBD2 (5 bases each). This CDR3 comprises 13 residues. Trimming stripped 5 bases from V and 3 bases from J, with 14 bases between. The germline V gene has CDR1 GTSNPN and CDR2 SVGIG (reference sequence). CDR3 nucleotide sequence: TGTGCCTGGGCCCAGTCTGGGGGCTACGAGCAGTACTTC. This translates into CAWAQSGGYEQYF. Supplemented by reference TRBV30 and TRBJ2-7, the full variable domain reads SQTIHQWPATLVQPVGSPLSLECTVEGTSNPNLYWYRQAAGRGLQLLFYSVGIGQISSEVPQNLSASRPQDRQFILSSKKLLLSDSGFYLCAWAQSGGYEQYFGPGTRLTVT.

This CDR3 reads CSVGGTGSSYEQYF. Here the CDR3 DNA reads TGCAGCGTTGGGGGGACAGGGAGCTCCTACGAGCAGTACTTC. This chain connects TRBV29-1 to TRBJ2-7, with 9 bases identical to TRBD1. This CDR3 is built from 14 residues. Trimming at V came to 4 bases and at J to 0 bases, leaving 4 bases not matched to a gene. Looked up from germline, CDR1 is SQVTM and CDR2 is ANQGSEA.

The chain links TRBV27 to TRBJ1-5; D call uncertain. The CDR3 consists of 17 residues. Germline loops: CDR1 MNHEY, CDR2 SMNVEV (reference sequence). The V gene lost 3 bases and the J gene lost 0 bases, with 15 bases spanning the gap. CDR3 in DNA: TGTGCCAGCAGTTTCTTATCAGGACCATATAGCAATCAGCCCCAGCATTTT. Translation gives CASSFLSGPYSNQPQHF.

The chain joins TRBV6-5 to TRBJ2-1; 9 nucleotides agree with TRBD1. The CDR3 has 12 residues. Germline V gene data show CDR1 as MNHEY and CDR2 as SVGAGI. With V trimmed by 8 bases and J by 10 bases, 6 bases remained unmatched. This CDR3 is CASGDRDEEQFF. The CDR3 DNA sequence: TGTGCCAGCGGGGACAGGGACGAGGAGCAGTTCTTC.

This clone was seen a single time. This chain links TRBV5-1 with TRBJ2-2, with D possibly TRBD1 on 5 matching bases. The CDR3 consists of 14 residues. CDR1 and CDR2 (germline): SGHRS, YFSETQ. V shed 4 bases and J shed 5 bases, with 12 bases lying between them. This chain's CDR3 is CASSPSRATGELFF. The CDR3 region has the DNA TGCGCCAGCAGCCCCTCCAGGGCAACCGGGGAGCTGTTTTTT.

V usage is TRBV7-2 and J usage is TRBJ2-7; 10 bases are shared with TRBD2. The germline V gene encodes CDR1 SGHTA and CDR2 FQGNSA. CDR3 size: 16 residues. Trimming at V came to 3 bases and at J to 5 bases, leaving 10 bases not matched to a gene. CDR3 in amino acids: CASSLRGASGRHEQYF. Here the CDR3 DNA reads TGTGCCAGCAGCTTGAGGGGGGCTAGCGGGAGACACGAGCAGTACTTC. Variable domain in full (rest from reference TRBV7-2 and TRBJ2-7): GAGVSQSPSNKVTEKGKDVELRCDPISGHTALYWYRQSLGQGLEFLIYFQGNSAPDKSGLPSDRFSAERTGGSVSTLTIQRTQQEDSAVYLCASSLRGASGRHEQYFGPGTRLTVT.

This chain links TRBV19 with TRBJ2-7, with 9 bases that match TRBD1. The trim removed 4 bases at V and 6 bases at J, leaving 13 bases unmatched. CDR3 size: 16 residues. The germline V gene has CDR1 LNHDA and CDR2 SQIVND (reference sequence). Here the CDR3 DNA reads TGTGCCAGTAGTACCCTGCCAGGACAGGGGAAGACCGAGCAGTACTTC. Its translation: CASSTLPGQGKTEQYF.

CDR3 DNA sequence: TGTGCTAGTGGTTTGGGACAGGTCGGAGAGACCCAGTACTTC. Its protein product is CASGLGQVGETQYF. The chain has TRBV12-5 and TRBJ2-5, with TRBD1 as a possible D gene (6 bases). Germline values: CDR1 LGHNT, CDR2 FRNRAP. Trimming took off 1 base at V and 4 bases at J, with 10 bases between the two ends. The CDR3 consists of 14 residues.

V is TRBV9 and J is TRBJ1-1; D perhaps matches TRBD1 (5 bases). Trimming took off 4 bases at V and 0 bases at J, with 16 bases between the two ends. The CDR3 length is 16 residues. CDR1 and CDR2 (germline): SGDLS, YYNGEE. The CDR3 region has the DNA TGTGCCAGCAGCCCTCAGGGCGAGATAATGAACACTGAAGCTTTCTTT. Translating gives CASSPQGEIMNTEAFF.

The gene calls are TRBV7-2 and TRBJ2-4; perhaps TRBD2 as D (6 bases). Germline CDR1 reads SGHTA; CDR2 reads FQGNSA. The CDR3 has 14 residues. The V gene lost 0 bases and the J gene lost 9 bases, with 12 bases spanning the gap. CDR3 residues: CASSLALQGGIQYF. CDR3 in DNA: TGTGCCAGCAGCTTAGCGCTCCAGGGAGGCATTCAGTACTTC.

V and J are TRBV5-1 and TRBJ2-1; D is possibly TRBD1 or TRBD2 (6 bases each). Germline V lookup: CDR1 SGHRS, CDR2 YFSETQ. V was trimmed by 0 bases and J by 7 bases, leaving 14 bases between them. The CDR3 is made up of 15 amino acids. The CDR3 reads CASSLGFGGRNEQFF. The CDR3 DNA sequence: TGCGCCAGCAGCTTGGGGTTCGGGGGCAGGAATGAGCAGTTCTTC.

With respect to this clone: No conserved phenylalanine or tryptophan ends this CDR3, so it is likely a read error. The chain has TRBV19 and TRBJ1-3; D may be TRBD1 (6 bases). Per germline, CDR1 LNHDA and CDR2 SQIVND (reference sequence). The germline V and J ends were trimmed by 4 bases and 2 bases, with 15 bases remaining between them. This CDR3 is built from 16 residues. In nucleotides, the CDR3 is TGTGCCAGTAGTACAACAGGGATTCGCCCTGGAAACACCATATATTCT. It codes for CASSTTGIRPGNTIYS.

A few counts support this clone. The V call is TRBV28, the J call TRBJ2-1; the D is unclear. The CDR3 has 17 amino acids. V lost 5 bases and J 0 bases, leaving 17 bases between the germline ends. The V gene's germline CDR1 is MDHEN and CDR2 SYDVKM. This CDR3 reads CASSPPTATSSYNEQFF. CDR3 nucleotide sequence: TGTGCCAGCAGTCCCCCAACGGCGACGAGCTCCTACAATGAGCAGTTCTTC.

In its sample, this clone was seen once. The V gene is TRBV19, the J gene TRBJ2-4; no clear D gene. From germline, CDR1 is LNHDA and CDR2 SQIVND (reference sequence). V lost 0 bases and J lost 0, with 6 bases in between. The length of the CDR3 is 15 residues. In nucleotides, the CDR3 is TGTGCCAGTAGTATAGAGTGGTTAGCCAAAAACATTCAGTACTTC. It specifies CASSIEWLAKNIQYF.

The chain carries TRBV19 and TRBJ1-2; 7 bases align to TRBD1. This CDR3 has 16 amino acids. The V and J ends lost 4 bases and 7 bases, in that order; junction bases with no gene match: 15. Germline values: CDR1 LNHDA, CDR2 SQIVND (reference sequence). Written as DNA, the CDR3 is TGTGCCAGTAGTACCCCAAGGACAGGCCTACCCCTTGGCTACACCTTC. Its protein is CASSTPRTGLPLGYTF.

The J gene is TRBJ2-3, the V gene TRBV5-4; the D gene is possibly TRBD2 (5 bases). The CDR3 loop spans 12 amino acids. The V gene lost 3 bases and the J gene lost 5 bases, with 7 bases spanning the gap. The germline V gene encodes CDR1 SGHNT and CDR2 YYREEE (reference sequence). The CDR3 loop reads CASSWGVDTQYF. CDR3 nucleotide sequence: TGTGCCAGCAGCTGGGGAGTAGATACGCAGTATTTT.